These 10 T cell receptor beta chains originate from one sample sequenced in a study of molecular identifiers for immune sequencing clone quantification. Each CDR3 protein is one row after TCRdb ran MiXCR on the PCR reads. The sample lists 400,000 to 600,000 distinct CDR3 sequences, roughly a fifth occurring once. The sequencing sample was made of naive CD8+ T cells from blood, with Jurkat cell RNA spiked in. The subset denotes: FACS-sorted CD8+CD4-CCR7+CD45RA+ naive T cells. The source is a human donor in good health. Some libraries in this study had Jurkat cell RNA spiked in.

This clonotype was seen repeatedly, ten times or more. At one of its ends the junction is not consistent with the germline gene, which may arise from a read error. The gene calls are TRBV5-1 and TRBJ1-1; D not resolved. The germline gives CDR1 SGHRS, CDR2 YFSETQ. The CDR3 consists of 12 residues. The CDR3 sequence is CASSLDGREAFF. The CDR3 DNA follows: TGCGCCAGCAGTTTGGACGGGAGGGAAGCTTTCTTT.

This clonotype was found many times. This sequence joins TRBV20-1 and TRBJ2-7; 7 bases agree with TRBD2. The J segment lost 6 bases and the V segment lost 6 bases, leaving 17 bases of the junction unmatched. CDR3 size: 15 residues. The V gene's germline CDR1 is DFQATT and CDR2 SNEGSKA (reference sequence). This CDR3 is CSAAQFQTSNLEQYF. The CDR3 bases are TGCAGTGCCGCACAATTCCAGACTAGCAATCTCGAGCAGTACTTC.

J is TRBJ2-7 and V is TRBV29-1; 9 positions agree with TRBD1. The germline CDR1 and CDR2 sequences are SQVTM and ANQGSEA. CDR3 length: 17 residues. J was trimmed by 0 bases and V by 2 bases; bases with no gene match: 11. CDR3 loop: CSVEIVSGTGPSYEQYF. DNA for the CDR3: TGCAGCGTTGAAATTGTAAGTGGGACAGGGCCCTCCTACGAGCAGTACTTC.

The sample holds a few counts of this clonotype. The J gene is TRBJ2-3, the V gene TRBV19, with 9 bases that match TRBD1. The length of the CDR3 is 15 residues. With V trimmed by 5 bases and J by 5 bases, 8 bases remained unmatched. Germline loops: CDR1 LNHDA, CDR2 SQIVND (reference sequence). The CDR3 coding sequence is TGTGCCAGTAGTGAAAAAGGACAGGGGTTAGATACGCAGTATTTT. As protein: CASSEKGQGLDTQYF. Based on the CDR3 plus reference TRBV19 and TRBJ2-3, the full variable domain is DGGITQSPKYLFRKEGQNVTLSCEQNLNHDAMYWYRQDPGQGLRLIYYSQIVNDFQKGDIAEGYSVSREKKESFPLTVTSAQKNPTAFYLCASSEKGQGLDTQYFGPGTRLTVL.

Concerning this clonotype itself: With a much larger clone just one base away, this may be a read error. The chain recombines TRBV12-3 or TRBV12-4 with TRBJ2-5; D is possibly TRBD1 or TRBD2 (5 bases each). The CDR3 loop spans 14 amino acids. The CDR3 nucleotides read TGTGCCAGCAGTTTTCCAGGGAGCCAAGAGACCCGGTACTTC. Translated, it gives CASSFPGSQETRYF.

This clonotype was counted many times. The genes are TRBV9 and TRBJ2-3; maybe TRBD1 (5 bases). Germline V gene sequence: CDR1 SGDLS, CDR2 YYNGEE. V lost 0 bases to trimming and J lost 0 bases, with 5 bases between them. CDR3 length: 14 amino acids. CDR3 in amino acids: CASSVEGSTDTQYF. DNA for the CDR3: TGTGCCAGCAGCGTAGAGGGGAGCACAGATACGCAGTATTTT.

On this clonotype itself: This may be a read error: a much more frequent sequence differs by one nucleotide. The rearrangement uses TRBV7-2 and TRBJ2-3; D remains ambiguous. The ends were cut back, 5 bases at V and 6 bases at J, with 12 bases in the middle. CDR3 length: 13 residues. Germline V CDR1 and CDR2: SGHTA, FQGNSA. CDR3 DNA sequence: TGTGCCAGCAGCACACACGAACGGGATACGCAGTATTTT. It encodes CASSTHERDTQYF.

With regard to this clonotype: In this CDR3 the conserved last residue, phenylalanine or tryptophan, is missing, so a read error is likely. The J gene is TRBJ1-5, the V gene TRBV28, with 8 nucleotides matching TRBD1. The V gene's germline CDR1 is MDHEN and CDR2 SYDVKM. This CDR3 is 15 amino acids long. The V gene end was trimmed by 6 bases and the J gene end by 0 bases; junction bases not matched to a gene: 4. In nucleotides, the CDR3 is TGTGCCAGCAGCGACGACAGGGGTAGCAATCAGCCCCAGCATTCT. Protein: CASSDDRGSNQPQHS.

A word on this clonotype: With a much larger clone just one base away, this may be a read error. Because the CDR3 is missing its conserved closing phenylalanine or tryptophan, this is likely a read error. The chain recombines TRBV4-3 with TRBJ2-7, with D perhaps being TRBD1 or TRBD2 (5 bases each). Germline CDR1 and CDR2: LGHNA and YSLEER. Trimming removed 4 bases at V and 2 bases at J, with 15 bases between. This CDR3 has 15 residues. The CDR3: CASSPGTPRTYEQYI. In DNA, the CDR3 is TGCGCCAGCAGCCCTGGGACCCCCAGGACCTACGAGCAGTACATC.

This clonotype came up many times. The gene calls are TRBV7-9 and TRBJ2-2; the D is unclear. V was clipped by 4 bases and J by 4 bases, with 4 bases between them. The CDR3 runs 12 residues. The germline V gene has CDR1 SEHNR and CDR2 FQNEAQ (reference sequence). CDR3 amino acids: CASSWITGELFF. CDR3 DNA sequence: TGTGCCAGCAGCTGGATCACCGGGGAGCTGTTTTTT.